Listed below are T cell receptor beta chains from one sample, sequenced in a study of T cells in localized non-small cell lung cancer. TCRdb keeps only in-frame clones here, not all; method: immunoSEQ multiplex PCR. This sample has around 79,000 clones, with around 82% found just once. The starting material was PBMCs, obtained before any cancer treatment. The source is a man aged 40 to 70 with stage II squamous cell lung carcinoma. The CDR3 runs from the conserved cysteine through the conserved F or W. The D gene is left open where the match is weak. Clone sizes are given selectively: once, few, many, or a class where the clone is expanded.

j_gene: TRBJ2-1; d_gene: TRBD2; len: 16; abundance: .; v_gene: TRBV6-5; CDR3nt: TGTGCCAGCAGTTACACAGCTGGCAGGGAGGGTAATGAGCAGTTCTTC; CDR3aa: CASSYTAGREGNEQFF
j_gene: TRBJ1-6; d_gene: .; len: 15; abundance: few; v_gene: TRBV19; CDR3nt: TGTGCCAGTAGTATAGAACTCTCGGGAAGTTCACCCCTCCACTTT; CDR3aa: CASSIELSGSSPLHF
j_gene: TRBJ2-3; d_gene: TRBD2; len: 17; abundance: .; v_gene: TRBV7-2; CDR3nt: TGTGCCAGCAGCCACCGGACTAGCGGGGGGCTGGCAGATACGCAGTATTTT; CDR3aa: CASSHRTSGGLADTQYF
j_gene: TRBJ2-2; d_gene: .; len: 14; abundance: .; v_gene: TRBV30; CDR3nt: TGTGCCTGGAGTGGGGGCCCAAACACCGGGGAGCTGTTTTTT; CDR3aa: CAWSGGPNTGELFF
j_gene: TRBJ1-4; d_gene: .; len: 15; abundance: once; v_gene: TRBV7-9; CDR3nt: TGTGCCAGCAGTAGCAGGGTCGCAACTAATGAAAAACTGTTTTTT; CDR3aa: CASSSRVATNEKLFF
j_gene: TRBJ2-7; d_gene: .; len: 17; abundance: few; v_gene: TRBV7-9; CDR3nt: TGTGCCAGCAGCTTAGGGGCATTAGGGGGGGCGAGGAACGAGCAGTACTTC; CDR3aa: CASSLGALGGARNEQYF
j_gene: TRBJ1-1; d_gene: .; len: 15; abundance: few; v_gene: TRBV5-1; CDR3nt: TGCGCCAGCAGCTTGGTAAGTTTCGCGAACACTGAAGCTTTCTTT; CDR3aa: CASSLVSFANTEAFF
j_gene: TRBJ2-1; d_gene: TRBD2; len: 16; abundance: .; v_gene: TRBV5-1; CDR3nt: TGCGCCAGCAGTTTTGGCGGGCTAGCGGGATACAATGAGCAGTTCTTC; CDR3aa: CASSFGGLAGYNEQFF
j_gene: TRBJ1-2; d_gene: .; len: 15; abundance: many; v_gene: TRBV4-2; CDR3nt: TGTGCCAGCAGCGAAAGTGTTGTGGCTAACTATGGCTACACCTTC; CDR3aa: CASSESVVANYGYTF
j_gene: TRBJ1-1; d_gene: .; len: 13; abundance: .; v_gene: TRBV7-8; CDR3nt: TGTGCCAGCAGCTTTCGGGACAACACTGAAGCTTTCTTT; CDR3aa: CASSFRDNTEAFF
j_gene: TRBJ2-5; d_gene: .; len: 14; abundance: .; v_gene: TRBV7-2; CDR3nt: TGTGCCAGCAGCCACTTCGGAGTCCAAGAGACCCAGTACTTC; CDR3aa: CASSHFGVQETQYF
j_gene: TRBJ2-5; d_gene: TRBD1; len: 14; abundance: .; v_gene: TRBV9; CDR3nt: TGTGCCAGCAGCGCTGACAGGGGATGGAAGACCCAGTACTTC; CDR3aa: CASSADRGWKTQYF
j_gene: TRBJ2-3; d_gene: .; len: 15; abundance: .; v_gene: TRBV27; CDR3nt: TGTGCCAGCAGTTTTGGTTACGGCCGCACAGATACGCAGTATTTT; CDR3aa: CASSFGYGRTDTQYF
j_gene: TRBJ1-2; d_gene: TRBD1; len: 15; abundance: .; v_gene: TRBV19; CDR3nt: TGTGCCAGCACCTCCAGGGGACAGGGAAGCTATGGCTACACCTTC; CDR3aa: CASTSRGQGSYGYTF
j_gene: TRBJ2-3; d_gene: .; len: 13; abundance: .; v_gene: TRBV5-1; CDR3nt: TGCGCCAGCAGCCCCCCCGACACAGATACGCAGTATTTT; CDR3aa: CASSPPDTDTQYF
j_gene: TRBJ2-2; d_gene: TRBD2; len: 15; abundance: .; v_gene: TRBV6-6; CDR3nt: TGTGCCAGCAGTGAGACTAGCGGGGGGACCGGGGAGCTGTTTTTT; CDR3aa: CASSETSGGTGELFF